Listed below are T cell receptor beta chains from one sample, sequenced in a study of tumor-infiltrating lymphocytes in localized non-small cell lung cancer. The data were produced by immunoSEQ multiplex PCR, yet TCRdb's version contains in-frame clones alone and is incomplete. Among under 3,000 clones listed, 65% were seen once. Sequencing used uninvolved lung tissue not adjacent to the tumor. The receptors here all came from a human donor with non-small cell lung cancer. The CDR3 runs from the conserved cysteine through the conserved F or W. D genes are given only for firm matches. The size of a clone is reported for some rows only, either as once, few or many, or as a class for expanded clones.

clone_size: NA; v_call: TRBV30; j_call: TRBJ2-1; d_call: NA; cdr3_aa: CAWSFQPGNEQFF; cdr3_nt: TGTGCCTGGAGTTTTCAGCCGGGAAATGAGCAGTTCTTC
clone_size: NA; v_call: TRBV4-2; j_call: TRBJ1-1; d_call: NA; cdr3_aa: CASSQAGPGGTEAFF; cdr3_nt: TGTGCCAGCAGCCAAGCGGGGCCAGGAGGCACTGAAGCTTTCTTT
clone_size: few; v_call: TRBV5-1; j_call: TRBJ2-3; d_call: NA; cdr3_aa: CASSWDGSVGDTQYF; cdr3_nt: TGCGCCAGCAGCTGGGACGGGTCTGTTGGGGATACGCAGTATTTT
clone_size: NA; v_call: TRBV11-2; j_call: TRBJ1-1; d_call: NA; cdr3_aa: CASSHSWQLEAFF; cdr3_nt: TGTGCCAGCAGCCACAGTTGGCAGCTGGAAGCTTTCTTT
clone_size: NA; v_call: TRBV30; j_call: TRBJ2-3; d_call: NA; cdr3_aa: CAWSGLGSGTDTQYF; cdr3_nt: TGTGCCTGGAGTGGACTAGGTTCTGGCACAGATACGCAGTATTTT
clone_size: NA; v_call: TRBV11-2; j_call: TRBJ2-7; d_call: NA; cdr3_aa: CASSLGRSRVEQYF; cdr3_nt: TGTGCCAGCAGCTTAGGGCGGTCGAGGGTAGAGCAGTACTTC
clone_size: NA; v_call: TRBV30; j_call: TRBJ2-2; d_call: TRBD1; cdr3_aa: CAWRAGTAGELFF; cdr3_nt: TGTGCCTGGAGGGCTGGGACAGCCGGGGAGCTGTTTTTT
clone_size: NA; v_call: TRBV28; j_call: TRBJ1-2; d_call: TRBD1; cdr3_aa: CASTFLQGVYNYGYTF; cdr3_nt: TGTGCCAGCACATTTCTACAGGGGGTCTATAACTATGGCTACACCTTC
clone_size: few; v_call: TRBV7-6; j_call: TRBJ2-1; d_call: TRBD2; cdr3_aa: CASSVQTSGYNEQFF; cdr3_nt: TGTGCCAGCAGCGTTCAAACTAGCGGGTACAATGAGCAGTTCTTC
clone_size: NA; v_call: TRBV7-7; j_call: TRBJ2-2; d_call: NA; cdr3_aa: CASSAMNTGELFF; cdr3_nt: TGTGCTAGCAGCGCAATGAACACCGGGGAGCTGTTTTTT
clone_size: NA; v_call: TRBV2; j_call: TRBJ2-2; d_call: TRBD1; cdr3_aa: CASTTPRDSTNTGELFF; cdr3_nt: TGTGCCAGCACGACCCCCCGGGACAGTACGAACACCGGGGAGCTGTTTTTT
clone_size: NA; v_call: TRBV7-6; j_call: TRBJ2-1; d_call: TRBD2; cdr3_aa: CASSLAAGLAGGKNSYNEQFF; cdr3_nt: TGTGCCAGCAGCTTAGCGGCAGGTCTAGCGGGAGGGAAGAACTCCTACAATGAGCAGTTCTTC
clone_size: NA; v_call: TRBV9; j_call: TRBJ2-7; d_call: NA; cdr3_aa: CASSRGGGRDEQYF; cdr3_nt: TGTGCCAGCAGCCGAGGGGGGGGCAGAGACGAGCAGTACTTC
clone_size: NA; v_call: TRBV10-1; j_call: TRBJ2-2; d_call: NA; cdr3_aa: CASSDLGISVGELFF; cdr3_nt: TGCGCCAGCAGTGATTTAGGGATCTCGGTCGGGGAGCTGTTTTTT
clone_size: NA; v_call: TRBV7-6; j_call: TRBJ2-7; d_call: NA; cdr3_aa: CASSPDGGEQYF; cdr3_nt: TGTGCCAGCAGCCCCGACGGAGGCGAGCAGTACTTC
clone_size: NA; v_call: TRBV7-2; j_call: TRBJ1-1; d_call: NA; cdr3_aa: CASSFDRGIENTEAFF; cdr3_nt: TGTGCCAGCAGCTTTGATCGGGGCATAGAGAACACTGAAGCTTTCTTT
clone_size: NA; v_call: TRBV11-3; j_call: TRBJ2-1; d_call: TRBD2; cdr3_aa: CASSLIPGLAGGTPQFF; cdr3_nt: TGTGCCAGCAGCTTAATCCCGGGACTAGCGGGAGGGACCCCGCAGTTCTTC
clone_size: NA; v_call: TRBV7-2; j_call: TRBJ1-2; d_call: NA; cdr3_aa: CASSLGTGPGYTF; cdr3_nt: TGTGCCAGCAGCTTAGGGACGGGCCCCGGCTACACCTTC
clone_size: NA; v_call: TRBV4-1; j_call: TRBJ2-2; d_call: NA; cdr3_aa: CASSQELLWELFF; cdr3_nt: TGCGCCAGCAGCCAAGAATTGTTGTGGGAGCTGTTTTTT
clone_size: NA; v_call: TRBV6-5; j_call: TRBJ2-6; d_call: NA; cdr3_aa: CASSRRVDGANVLTF; cdr3_nt: TGTGCCAGCAGCCGCAGGGTAGATGGGGCCAACGTCCTGACTTTC
clone_size: NA; v_call: TRBV5-6; j_call: TRBJ2-5; d_call: TRBD1; cdr3_aa: CASSPQRTGLETQYF; cdr3_nt: TGTGCCAGCAGCCCCCAACGGACAGGGTTAGAGACCCAGTACTTC
clone_size: NA; v_call: TRBV6-5; j_call: TRBJ2-7; d_call: NA; cdr3_aa: CASKAVESYEQYF; cdr3_nt: TGTGCCAGCAAGGCAGTAGAGTCCTACGAGCAGTACTTC
clone_size: few; v_call: TRBV7-8; j_call: TRBJ1-5; d_call: NA; cdr3_aa: CASSLGDGDQPQHF; cdr3_nt: TGTGCCAGCAGCCTAGGTGACGGCGATCAGCCCCAGCATTTT
clone_size: NA; v_call: TRBV5-6; j_call: TRBJ2-1; d_call: NA; cdr3_aa: CASSFRSASYNEQFF; cdr3_nt: TGTGCCAGCAGCTTCCGGAGTGCGTCTTACAATGAGCAGTTCTTC
clone_size: NA; v_call: TRBV29-1; j_call: TRBJ1-5; d_call: NA; cdr3_aa: CSVGGGRSGQPQHF; cdr3_nt: TGCAGCGTTGGCGGCGGGAGATCGGGTCAGCCCCAGCATTTT
clone_size: NA; v_call: TRBV5-1; j_call: TRBJ2-5; d_call: TRBD1; cdr3_aa: CASGPGTGGETQYF; cdr3_nt: TGCGCCAGCGGGCCTGGGACAGGGGGAGAGACCCAGTACTTC
clone_size: NA; v_call: TRBV18; j_call: TRBJ1-5; d_call: NA; cdr3_aa: CASSPPVRVGPQHF; cdr3_nt: TGTGCCAGCTCACCACCCGTAAGGGTCGGACCCCAGCATTTT
clone_size: NA; v_call: TRBV19; j_call: TRBJ1-1; d_call: NA; cdr3_aa: CASSRSRVGYLSEAFF; cdr3_nt: TGTGCCAGTAGTCGCTCTCGGGTAGGGTATTTGTCTGAAGCTTTCTTT
clone_size: NA; v_call: TRBV28; j_call: TRBJ2-5; d_call: NA; cdr3_aa: CASGMAWGPKYF; cdr3_nt: TGTGCCAGCGGGATGGCGTGGGGCCCGAAGTACTTC
clone_size: few; v_call: TRBV4-2; j_call: TRBJ2-7; d_call: TRBD1; cdr3_aa: CASSQDLQGSGLREQYF; cdr3_nt: TGTGCCAGCAGCCAAGACCTACAGGGGTCCGGCCTACGAGAGCAGTACTTC
clone_size: once; v_call: TRBV27; j_call: TRBJ2-3; d_call: TRBD2; cdr3_aa: CASSLSRLAGTPDTQYF; cdr3_nt: TGTGCCAGCAGTTTGTCCCGACTAGCGGGAACCCCAGATACGCAGTATTTT
clone_size: NA; v_call: TRBV30; j_call: TRBJ2-7; d_call: NA; cdr3_aa: CAWAPSNPYEQYF; cdr3_nt: TGTGCCTGGGCGCCCTCAAACCCCTACGAGCAGTACTTC
clone_size: NA; v_call: TRBV10-3; j_call: TRBJ2-7; d_call: TRBD2; cdr3_aa: CAIEDPGLAGSYEQYF; cdr3_nt: TGTGCCATCGAGGACCCGGGACTAGCGGGTTCCTACGAGCAGTACTTC
clone_size: NA; v_call: TRBV11-2; j_call: TRBJ2-1; d_call: TRBD2; cdr3_aa: CASSLGSGSWDEQFF; cdr3_nt: TGTGCCAGCAGCTTAGGGAGCGGGAGCTGGGATGAGCAGTTCTTC
clone_size: few; v_call: TRBV6-4; j_call: TRBJ2-3; d_call: TRBD2; cdr3_aa: CASSPTSGSKDTQYF; cdr3_nt: TGTGCCAGCAGTCCAACTAGCGGTTCCAAGGATACGCAGTATTTT
clone_size: few; v_call: TRBV30; j_call: TRBJ2-1; d_call: TRBD2; cdr3_aa: CAWRTSGEIKFF; cdr3_nt: TGTGCCTGGAGGACTAGCGGGGAGATAAAGTTCTTC
clone_size: NA; v_call: TRBV9; j_call: TRBJ1-1; d_call: NA; cdr3_aa: CASSPQDRGTEAFF; cdr3_nt: TGTGCCAGCAGCCCCCAGGATAGAGGGACTGAAGCTTTCTTT
clone_size: NA; v_call: TRBV29-1; j_call: TRBJ1-3; d_call: NA; cdr3_aa: CSVESYGNTIYF; cdr3_nt: TGCAGCGTTGAAAGTTATGGAAACACCATATATTTT
clone_size: NA; v_call: TRBV7-9; j_call: TRBJ2-7; d_call: NA; cdr3_aa: CASSLARVGRGIDEQYF; cdr3_nt: TGTGCCAGCAGCTTAGCTCGAGTTGGCAGGGGAATCGACGAGCAGTACTTC
clone_size: once; v_call: TRBV7-3; j_call: TRBJ2-1; d_call: NA; cdr3_aa: CASTRSPGNEQFF; cdr3_nt: TGTGCCAGCACCCGGAGTCCTGGGAATGAGCAGTTCTTC
clone_size: NA; v_call: TRBV25-1; j_call: TRBJ1-4; d_call: NA; cdr3_aa: CASSGRGASNEKLFF; cdr3_nt: TGTGCCAGCAGTGGGCGAGGGGCTTCTAATGAAAAACTGTTTTTT
clone_size: NA; v_call: TRBV7-9; j_call: TRBJ2-7; d_call: TRBD2; cdr3_aa: CASSSPIAGLGYEQYF; cdr3_nt: TGTGCCAGCAGCTCGCCCATAGCGGGCTTGGGCTACGAGCAGTACTTC
clone_size: few; v_call: TRBV5-1; j_call: TRBJ2-5; d_call: TRBD1; cdr3_aa: CASSVGQGLEETQYF; cdr3_nt: TGCGCCAGCAGCGTGGGACAGGGCTTAGAAGAGACCCAGTACTTC
clone_size: NA; v_call: TRBV30; j_call: TRBJ2-5; d_call: TRBD1; cdr3_aa: CAWRATGMIQETQYF; cdr3_nt: TGTGCCTGGAGGGCGACAGGGATGATCCAAGAGACCCAGTACTTC
clone_size: once; v_call: TRBV9; j_call: TRBJ2-5; d_call: TRBD2; cdr3_aa: CASSPTLAGETQYF; cdr3_nt: TGTGCCAGCAGCCCCACTCTAGCGGGAGAGACCCAGTACTTC
clone_size: NA; v_call: TRBV28; j_call: TRBJ2-3; d_call: TRBD2; cdr3_aa: CASSFSGSLTDTQYF; cdr3_nt: TGTGCCAGCAGTTTTAGCGGGAGCCTCACAGATACGCAGTATTTT
clone_size: NA; v_call: TRBV30; j_call: TRBJ2-7; d_call: NA; cdr3_aa: CAWSVKGTSTYEQYF; cdr3_nt: TGTGCCTGGAGTGTAAAGGGGACTTCAACCTACGAGCAGTACTTC
clone_size: NA; v_call: TRBV29-1; j_call: TRBJ1-5; d_call: NA; cdr3_aa: CSVAGSSNQPQHF; cdr3_nt: TGCAGCGTCGCAGGGTCAAGTAATCAGCCCCAGCATTTT